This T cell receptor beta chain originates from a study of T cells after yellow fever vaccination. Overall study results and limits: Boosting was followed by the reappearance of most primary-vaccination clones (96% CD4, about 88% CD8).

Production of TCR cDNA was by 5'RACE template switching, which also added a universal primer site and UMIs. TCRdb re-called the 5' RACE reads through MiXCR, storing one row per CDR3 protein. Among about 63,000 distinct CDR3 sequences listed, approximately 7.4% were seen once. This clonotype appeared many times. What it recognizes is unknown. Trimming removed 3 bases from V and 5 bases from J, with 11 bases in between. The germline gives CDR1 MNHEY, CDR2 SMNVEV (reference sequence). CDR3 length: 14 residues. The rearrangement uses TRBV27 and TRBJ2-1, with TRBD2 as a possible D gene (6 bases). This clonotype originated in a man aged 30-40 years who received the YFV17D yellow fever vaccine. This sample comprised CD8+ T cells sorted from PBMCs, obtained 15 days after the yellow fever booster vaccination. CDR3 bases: TGTGCCAGCAGTTTTGTCGGAGGGGACAATGAGCAGTTCTTC. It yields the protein CASSFVGGDNEQFF.